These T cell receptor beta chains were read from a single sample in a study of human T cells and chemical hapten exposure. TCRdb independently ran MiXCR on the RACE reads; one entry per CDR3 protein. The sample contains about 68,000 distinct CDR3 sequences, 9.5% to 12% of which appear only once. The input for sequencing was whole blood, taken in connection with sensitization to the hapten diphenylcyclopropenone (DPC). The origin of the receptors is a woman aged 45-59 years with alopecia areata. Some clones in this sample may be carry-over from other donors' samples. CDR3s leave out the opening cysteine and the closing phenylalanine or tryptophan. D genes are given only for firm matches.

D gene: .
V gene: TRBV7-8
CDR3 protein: ASSSTVYEQY

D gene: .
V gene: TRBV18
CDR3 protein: ASSPSDLNTEAF

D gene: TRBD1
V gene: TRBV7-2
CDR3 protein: ASSSGQGARGTEAF

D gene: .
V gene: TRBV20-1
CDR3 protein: SAPGRVETGELF

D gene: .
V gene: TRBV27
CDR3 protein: ASSPLLTVTLLGANVLT

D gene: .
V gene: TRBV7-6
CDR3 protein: ASSPPAVLEQF

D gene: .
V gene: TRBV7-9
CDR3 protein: ASSLDSPSGANVLT

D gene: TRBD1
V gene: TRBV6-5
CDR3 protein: ASSQQGADEAF

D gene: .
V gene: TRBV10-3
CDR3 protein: AISDSIGGNQPQH

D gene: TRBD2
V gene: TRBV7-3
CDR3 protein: ASSSSGGEQF

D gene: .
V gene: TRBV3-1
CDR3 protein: ASSQVFVRGNSPLH

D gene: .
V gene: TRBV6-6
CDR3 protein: ASKPFPGSLNRVEAF

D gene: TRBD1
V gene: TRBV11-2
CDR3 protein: ASSYRDRGSLGAEAF

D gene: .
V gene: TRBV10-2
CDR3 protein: ASSEPGIAIPPNTGELF

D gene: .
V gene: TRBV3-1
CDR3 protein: ASSQVMNTEAF

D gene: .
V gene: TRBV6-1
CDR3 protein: ASSRDSPGQF

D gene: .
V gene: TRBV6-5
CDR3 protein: ASSYSNRVTYEQY

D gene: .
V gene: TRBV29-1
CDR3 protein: SVEHLAEQY

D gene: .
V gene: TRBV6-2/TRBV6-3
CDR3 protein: ASSPPTGDHYGYT

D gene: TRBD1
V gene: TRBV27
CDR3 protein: ASRGTGQSYEQY

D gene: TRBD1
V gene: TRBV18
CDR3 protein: ASSRNPPRLKGQGDGNTIY

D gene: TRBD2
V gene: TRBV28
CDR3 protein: ASSPGGLAIYNEQF

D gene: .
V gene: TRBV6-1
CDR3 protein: ASSESRDTQQY

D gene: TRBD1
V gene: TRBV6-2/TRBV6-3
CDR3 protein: ASSPHGQGNTEAF

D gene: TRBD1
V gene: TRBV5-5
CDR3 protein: ASSSGPGTGYNEQF

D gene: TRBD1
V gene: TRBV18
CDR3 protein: ASSHWPSTDRAGEAF

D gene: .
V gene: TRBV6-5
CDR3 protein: ASSLSTNEKLF

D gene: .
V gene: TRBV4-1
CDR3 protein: ASSQVDILSYNEQF

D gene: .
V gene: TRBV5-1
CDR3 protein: ASSLIEGLSDTQY

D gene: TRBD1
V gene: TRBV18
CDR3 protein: ASSPVTGGRVSEQY

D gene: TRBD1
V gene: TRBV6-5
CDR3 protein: ASSYGTGGSYEQY

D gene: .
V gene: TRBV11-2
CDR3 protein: ASSLGPGYNEQF

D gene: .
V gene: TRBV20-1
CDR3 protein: SLRELYTGELF

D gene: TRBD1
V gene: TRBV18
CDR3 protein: ASSRQGAANTGELF

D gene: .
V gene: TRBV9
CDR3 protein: ASSVSGTSYEQY

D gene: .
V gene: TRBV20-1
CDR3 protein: SARLGEGAF

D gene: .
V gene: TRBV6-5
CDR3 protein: ASSSTPPGHGGTGELF

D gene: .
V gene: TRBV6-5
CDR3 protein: ASSYSEEGWAYEQY

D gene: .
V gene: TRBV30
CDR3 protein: AWSEAILGETQY

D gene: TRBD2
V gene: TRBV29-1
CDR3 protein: SVYGTSGRNEQF

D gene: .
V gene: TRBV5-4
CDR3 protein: ASSLLAGTNEKLF

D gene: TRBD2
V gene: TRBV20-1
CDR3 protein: SARVLAGVYNEQF

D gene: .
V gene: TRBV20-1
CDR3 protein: SARGHQETQY

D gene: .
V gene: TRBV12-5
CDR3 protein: ASGPGTTYAETQY

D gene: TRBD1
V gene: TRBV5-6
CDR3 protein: ASSYGTGGLSPLH